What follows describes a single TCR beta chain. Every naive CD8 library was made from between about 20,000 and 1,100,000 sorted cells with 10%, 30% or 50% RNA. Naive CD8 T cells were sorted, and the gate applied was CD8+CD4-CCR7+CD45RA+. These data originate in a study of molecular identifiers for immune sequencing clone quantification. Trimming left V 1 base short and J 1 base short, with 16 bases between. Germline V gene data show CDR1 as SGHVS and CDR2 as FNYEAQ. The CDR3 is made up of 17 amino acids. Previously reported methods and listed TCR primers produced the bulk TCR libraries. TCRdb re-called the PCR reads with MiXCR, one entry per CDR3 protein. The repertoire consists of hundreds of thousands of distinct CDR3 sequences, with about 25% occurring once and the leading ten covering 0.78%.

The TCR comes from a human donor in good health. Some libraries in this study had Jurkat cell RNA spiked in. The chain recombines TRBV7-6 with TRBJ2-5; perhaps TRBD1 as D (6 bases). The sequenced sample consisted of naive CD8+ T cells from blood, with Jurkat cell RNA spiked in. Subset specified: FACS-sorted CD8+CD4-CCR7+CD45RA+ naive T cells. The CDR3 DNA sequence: TGTGCCAGCAGCTTAGGGACAGTCCTCAGTGCCCAAGAGACCCAGTACTTC. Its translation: CASSLGTVLSAQETQYF.